One T cell receptor (beta chain) is described in this entry. The antigen is not known. The data stem from a study of beta chain features in type 1 diabetes. Study-wide points: Naive, central memory and Treg TCRB repertoires appeared more alike in patients than in healthy donors. Among all four CD4+ subsets, Type 1 diabetes patients had TCRB CDR3s that were moderately but significantly shorter.

Germline V CDR1 and CDR2: SGHNT, YYREEE (reference sequence). CDR3 length: 13 residues. Trimming removed 6 bases from V and 5 bases from J, with 14 bases in between. Naive, central memory, regulatory and stem cell-like memory cells within the CD4+ compartment were sorted using CD45RO/CCR7/CD25/CD127/CD95/CD27. As every portion of the isolated RNA was reverse transcribed, the sequencing read expressed TCRB transcripts. Some clones are missing from TCRdb's copy, which holds only in-frame ones; the method was immunoSEQ multiplex PCR. The table shows around 650,000 clones, with approximately 13% occurring only once.

Specimen: naive CD4+ T cells from blood. The chain carries TRBV5-4 and TRBJ2-5; D possibly corresponds to TRBD2 (6 bases). This TCR derives from a man younger than 45 with type 1 diabetes. The CDR3 loop is CASTAGSEETQYF. The DNA for the CDR3 is TGTGCCAGCACGGCCGGGAGTGAGGAGACCCAGTACTTC. The variable domain in full, completed from reference TRBV5-4 and TRBJ2-5, reads ETGVTQSPTHLIKTRGQQVTLRCSSQSGHNTVSWYQQALGQGPQFIFQYYREEENGRGNFPPRFSGLQFPNYSSELNVNALELDDSALYLCASTAGSEETQYFGPGTRLLVL.